This T cell receptor beta chain comes out of a study of human T cells and chemical hapten exposure. MiXCR was run by TCRdb on the RACE reads, yielding one entry per CDR3 protein. The sample contains 330,000 or so distinct CDR3 sequences, about 6% of which appear only once. Time point described: patch test 2, 6 weeks after DPC sensitization. Treatment here: therapeutic diphenylcyclopropenone sensitization with weekly scalp DPC. The germline V gene encodes CDR1 ENHRY and CDR2 SYGVKD. The CDR3 is 14 residues long. Germline trimming cut 0 bases from V and 11 bases from J; bases unmatched to any gene: 6. This clonotype was seen many times.

The starting material was whole blood, obtained in connection with sensitization to the hapten diphenylcyclopropenone (DPC). This sequence was found in a woman under 30 with alopecia areata. Some clones in this sample may be carry-over from other donors' samples. The V gene is TRBV10-3, the J gene TRBJ1-4; 7 nucleotides agree with TRBD1. CDR3 nucleotide sequence: TGTGCCATCAGTGAGTCGGAGGGGACAGAGAAACTGTTTTTT. It translates to CAISESEGTEKLFF.